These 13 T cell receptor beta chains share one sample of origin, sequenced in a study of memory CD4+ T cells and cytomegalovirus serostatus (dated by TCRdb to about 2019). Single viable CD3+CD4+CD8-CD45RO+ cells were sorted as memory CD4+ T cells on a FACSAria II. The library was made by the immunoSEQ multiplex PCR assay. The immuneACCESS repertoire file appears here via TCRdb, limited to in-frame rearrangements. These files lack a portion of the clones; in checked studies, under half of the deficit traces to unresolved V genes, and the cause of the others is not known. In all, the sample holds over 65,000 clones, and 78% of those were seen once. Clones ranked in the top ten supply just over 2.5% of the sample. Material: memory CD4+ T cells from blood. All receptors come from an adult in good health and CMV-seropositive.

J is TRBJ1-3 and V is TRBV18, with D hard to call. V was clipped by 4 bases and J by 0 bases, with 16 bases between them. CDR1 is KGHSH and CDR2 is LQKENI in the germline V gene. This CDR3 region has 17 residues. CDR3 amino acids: CASSLNLNSDSGNTIYF. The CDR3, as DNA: TGTGCCAGCTCACTAAATTTGAACTCCGACTCTGGAAACACCATATATTTT. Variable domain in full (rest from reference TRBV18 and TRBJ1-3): NAGVMQNPRHLVRRRGQEARLRCSPMKGHSHVYWYRQLPEEGLKFMVYLQKENIIDESGMPKERFSAEFPKEGPSILRIQQVVRGDSAAYFCASSLNLNSDSGNTIYFGEGSWLTVV.

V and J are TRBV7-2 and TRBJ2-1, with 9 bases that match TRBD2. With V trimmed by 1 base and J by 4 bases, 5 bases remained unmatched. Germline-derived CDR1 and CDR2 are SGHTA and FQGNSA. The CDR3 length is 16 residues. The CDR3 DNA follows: TGTGCCAGCAGCTTAGTAGTGGGACTAGCTTACAATGAGCAGTTCTTC. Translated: CASSLVVGLAYNEQFF.

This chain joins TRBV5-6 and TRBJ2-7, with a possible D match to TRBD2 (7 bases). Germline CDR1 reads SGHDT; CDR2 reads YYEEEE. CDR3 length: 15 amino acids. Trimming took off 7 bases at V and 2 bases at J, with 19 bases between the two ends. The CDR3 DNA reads TGTGCCAGCCGACCCTTGGGGGGGGCAGCCTACGAGCAGTACGTC. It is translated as CASRPLGGAAYEQYV.

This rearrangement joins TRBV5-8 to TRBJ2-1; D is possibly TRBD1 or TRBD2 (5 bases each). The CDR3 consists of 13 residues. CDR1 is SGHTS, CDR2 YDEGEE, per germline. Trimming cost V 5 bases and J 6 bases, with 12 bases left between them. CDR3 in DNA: TGTGCCAGCAGGTTATCGGGGACCAATGAGCAGTTCTTC. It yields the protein CASRLSGTNEQFF.

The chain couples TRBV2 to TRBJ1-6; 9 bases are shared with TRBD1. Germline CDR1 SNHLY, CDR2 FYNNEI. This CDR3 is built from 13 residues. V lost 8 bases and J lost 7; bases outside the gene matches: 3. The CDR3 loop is CASDGQGNSPLHF. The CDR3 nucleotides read TGTGCCAGCGATGGACAGGGGAATTCACCCCTCCACTTT.

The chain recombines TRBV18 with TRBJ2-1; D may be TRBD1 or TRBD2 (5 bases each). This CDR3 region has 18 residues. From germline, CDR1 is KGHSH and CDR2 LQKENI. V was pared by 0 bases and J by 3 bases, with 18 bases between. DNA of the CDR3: TGTGCCAGCTCACCACCTAATCGAGGGGTTGGAGGCTACAATGAGCAGTTCTTC. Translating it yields CASSPPNRGVGGYNEQFF.

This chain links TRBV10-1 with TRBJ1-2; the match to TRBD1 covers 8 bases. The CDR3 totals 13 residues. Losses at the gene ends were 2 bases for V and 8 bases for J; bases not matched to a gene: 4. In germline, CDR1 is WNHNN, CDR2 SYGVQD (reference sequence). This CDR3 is CASSEDRGGGYTF. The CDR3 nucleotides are TGCGCCAGCAGTGAGGACAGGGGAGGGGGCTACACCTTC.

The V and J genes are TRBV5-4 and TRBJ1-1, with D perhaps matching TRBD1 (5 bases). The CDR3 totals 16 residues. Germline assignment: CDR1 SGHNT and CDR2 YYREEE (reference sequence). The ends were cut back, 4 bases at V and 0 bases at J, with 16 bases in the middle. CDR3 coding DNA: TGTGCCAGCAGCGCCAGGGCAGCGGGGATGAACACTGAAGCTTTCTTT. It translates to CASSARAAGMNTEAFF.

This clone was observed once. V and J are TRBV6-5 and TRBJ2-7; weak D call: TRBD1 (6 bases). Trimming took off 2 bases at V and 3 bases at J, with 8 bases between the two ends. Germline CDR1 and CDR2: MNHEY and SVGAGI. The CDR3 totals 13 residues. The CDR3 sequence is CASSYQQGYEQYV. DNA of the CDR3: TGTGCCAGCAGTTACCAACAGGGCTACGAGCAGTACGTC.

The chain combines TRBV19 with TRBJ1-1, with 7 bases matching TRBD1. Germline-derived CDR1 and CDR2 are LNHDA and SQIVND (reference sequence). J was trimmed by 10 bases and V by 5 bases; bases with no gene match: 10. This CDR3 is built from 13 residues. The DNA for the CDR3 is TGTGCCAGTAGTTTCCCCTTAACAGGGGCAGCTTTCTTT. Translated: CASSFPLTGAAFF.

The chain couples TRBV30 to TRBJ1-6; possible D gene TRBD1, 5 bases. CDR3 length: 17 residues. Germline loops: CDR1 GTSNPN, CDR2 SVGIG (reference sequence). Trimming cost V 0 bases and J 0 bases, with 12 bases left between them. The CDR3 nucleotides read TGTGCCTGGAGTGTTATGGGGGGAAGCTCCTATAATTCACCCCTCCACTTT. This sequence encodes CAWSVMGGSSYNSPLHF.

CDR3: CASSELTLEVRRNTIYF. CDR3 DNA sequence: TGTGCCAGCAGTGAACTAACCCTGGAGGTTCGGAGAAACACCATATATTTT. This chain connects TRBV2 to TRBJ1-3; D not certain. Germline V gives CDR1 SNHLY, CDR2 FYNNEI. Trimming stripped 2 bases from V and 5 bases from J, with 19 bases between. This CDR3 region has 17 residues.

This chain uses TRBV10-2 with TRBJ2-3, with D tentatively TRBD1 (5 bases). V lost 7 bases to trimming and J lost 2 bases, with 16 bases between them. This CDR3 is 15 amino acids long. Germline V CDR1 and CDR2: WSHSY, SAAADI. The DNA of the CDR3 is TGCGCCAGCACCAAGACAGAAGACCTCACAGATACGCAGTATTTT. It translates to CASTKTEDLTDTQYF.